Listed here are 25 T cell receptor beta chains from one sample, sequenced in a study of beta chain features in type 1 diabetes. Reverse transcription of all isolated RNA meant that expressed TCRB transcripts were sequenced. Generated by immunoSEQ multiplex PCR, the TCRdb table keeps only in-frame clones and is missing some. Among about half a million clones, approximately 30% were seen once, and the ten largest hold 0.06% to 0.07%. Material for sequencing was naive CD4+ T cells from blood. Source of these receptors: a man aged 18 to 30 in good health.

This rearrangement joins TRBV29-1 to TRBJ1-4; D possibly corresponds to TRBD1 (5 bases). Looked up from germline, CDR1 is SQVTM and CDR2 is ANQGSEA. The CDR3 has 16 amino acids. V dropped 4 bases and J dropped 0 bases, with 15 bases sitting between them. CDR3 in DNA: TGCAGCGTTGCAGACAGCCCGCTTGCAACTAATGAAAAACTGTTTTTT. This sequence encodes CSVADSPLATNEKLFF.

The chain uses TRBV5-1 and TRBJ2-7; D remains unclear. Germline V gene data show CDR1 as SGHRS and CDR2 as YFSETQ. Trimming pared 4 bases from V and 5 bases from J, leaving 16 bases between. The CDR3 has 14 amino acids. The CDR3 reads CASSLGPQRDEQYF. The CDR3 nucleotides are TGCGCCAGCAGCCTAGGGCCGCAAAGGGACGAGCAGTACTTC. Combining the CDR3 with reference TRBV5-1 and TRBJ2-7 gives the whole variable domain KAGVTQTPRYLIKTRGQQVTLSCSPISGHRSVSWYQQTPGQGLQFLFEYFSETQRNKGNFPGRFSGRQFSNSRSEMNVSTLELGDSALYLCASSLGPQRDEQYFGPGTRLTVT.

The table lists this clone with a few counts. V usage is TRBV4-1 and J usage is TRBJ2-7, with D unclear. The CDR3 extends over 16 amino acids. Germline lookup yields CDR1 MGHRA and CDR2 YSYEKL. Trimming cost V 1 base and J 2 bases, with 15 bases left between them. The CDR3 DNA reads TGCGCCAGCAGCCAAGGAATGGTCCTAGACCCCTACGAGCAGTACTTC. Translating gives CASSQGMVLDPYEQYF.

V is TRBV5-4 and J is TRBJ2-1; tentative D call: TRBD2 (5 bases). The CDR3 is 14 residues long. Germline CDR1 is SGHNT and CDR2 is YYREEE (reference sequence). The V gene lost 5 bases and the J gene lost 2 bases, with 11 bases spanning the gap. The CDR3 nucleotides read TGTGCCAGCAGAGACATCGGGACCTACAATGAGCAGTTCTTC. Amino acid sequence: CASRDIGTYNEQFF. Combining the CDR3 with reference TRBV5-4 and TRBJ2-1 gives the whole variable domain ETGVTQSPTHLIKTRGQQVTLRCSSQSGHNTVSWYQQALGQGPQFIFQYYREEENGRGNFPPRFSGLQFPNYSSELNVNALELDDSALYLCASRDIGTYNEQFFGPGTRLTVL.

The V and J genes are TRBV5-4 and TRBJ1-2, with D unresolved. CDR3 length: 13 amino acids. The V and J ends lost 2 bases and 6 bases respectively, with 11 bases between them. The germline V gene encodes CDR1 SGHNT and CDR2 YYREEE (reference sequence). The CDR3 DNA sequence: TGTGCCAGCAGCTTCCGTGTCCATAATGGCTACACCTTC. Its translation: CASSFRVHNGYTF.

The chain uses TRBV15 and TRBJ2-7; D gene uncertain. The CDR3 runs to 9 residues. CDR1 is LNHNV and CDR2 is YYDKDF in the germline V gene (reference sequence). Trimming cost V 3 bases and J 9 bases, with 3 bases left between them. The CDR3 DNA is TGTGCCACCAGCAGGCGGCAGTACTTC. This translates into CATSRRQYF. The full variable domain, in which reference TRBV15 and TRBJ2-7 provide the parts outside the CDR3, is DAMVIQNPRYQVTQFGKPVTLSCSQTLNHNVMYWYQQKSSQAPKLLFHYYDKDFNNEADTPDNFQSRRPNTSFCFLDIRSPGLGDTAMYLCATSRRQYFGPGTRLTVT.

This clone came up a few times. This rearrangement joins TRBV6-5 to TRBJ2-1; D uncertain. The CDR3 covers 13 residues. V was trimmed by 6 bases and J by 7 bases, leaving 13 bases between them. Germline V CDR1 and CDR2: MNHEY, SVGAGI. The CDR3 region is CASRKHGSNEQFF. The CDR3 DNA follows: TGTGCCAGCAGGAAGCATGGCTCGAATGAGCAGTTCTTC.

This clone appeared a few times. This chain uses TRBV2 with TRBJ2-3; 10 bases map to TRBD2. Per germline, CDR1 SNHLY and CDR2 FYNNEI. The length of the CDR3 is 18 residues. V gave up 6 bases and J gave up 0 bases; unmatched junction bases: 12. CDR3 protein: CASRSASGSVASTDTQYF. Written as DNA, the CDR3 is TGTGCCAGCAGGTCGGCTAGCGGGAGTGTCGCTAGCACAGATACGCAGTATTTT.

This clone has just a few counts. Written as DNA, the CDR3 is TGTGCCAGCAGTTCGGCCGGCGGTATAGTGGGCAATGAGCAGTTCTTC. Its translation: CASSSAGGIVGNEQFF. The chain joins TRBV28 to TRBJ2-1, with D uncertain. CDR3 length: 16 amino acids. Germline lookup yields CDR1 MDHEN and CDR2 SYDVKM. Trimming pared 4 bases from V and 6 bases from J, leaving 19 bases between.

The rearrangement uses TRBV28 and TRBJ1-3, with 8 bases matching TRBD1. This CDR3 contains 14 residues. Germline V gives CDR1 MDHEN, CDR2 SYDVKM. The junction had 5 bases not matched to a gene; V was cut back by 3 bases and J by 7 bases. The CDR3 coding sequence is TGTGCCAGCAGTTTTGTGGACAGGGAGAACACCATATATTTT. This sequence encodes CASSFVDRENTIYF.

As DNA, the CDR3 is TGTGCCTGTTCCACCACCTACAATGAGCAGTTCTTC. Protein: CACSTTYNEQFF. The J gene is TRBJ2-1, the V gene TRBV30; D not resolved. V shed 6 bases and J shed 2 bases, with 8 bases lying between them. Germline loops: CDR1 GTSNPN, CDR2 SVGIG (reference sequence). The CDR3 has 12 residues.

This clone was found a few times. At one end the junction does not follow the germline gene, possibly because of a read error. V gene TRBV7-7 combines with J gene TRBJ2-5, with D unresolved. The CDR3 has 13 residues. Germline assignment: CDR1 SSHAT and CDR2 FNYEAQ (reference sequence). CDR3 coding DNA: TGTGCTAGCAGCTTAGCTAGTCGGGAGACCCAGTACTTC. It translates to CASSLASRETQYF.

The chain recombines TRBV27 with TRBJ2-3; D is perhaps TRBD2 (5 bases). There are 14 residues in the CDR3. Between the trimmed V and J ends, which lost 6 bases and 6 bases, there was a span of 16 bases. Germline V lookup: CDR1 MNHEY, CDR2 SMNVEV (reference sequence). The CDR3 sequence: CASSPLAGIDTQYF. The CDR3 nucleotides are TGTGCCAGCAGCCCTTTGGCCGGGATTGATACGCAGTATTTT.

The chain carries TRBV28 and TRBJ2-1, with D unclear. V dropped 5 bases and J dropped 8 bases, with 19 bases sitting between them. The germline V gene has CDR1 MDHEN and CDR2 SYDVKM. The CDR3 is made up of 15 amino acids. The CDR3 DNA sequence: TGTGCCAGCAGTCCAATGAATAGCCCCCTGGATGAGCAGTTCTTC. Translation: CASSPMNSPLDEQFF.

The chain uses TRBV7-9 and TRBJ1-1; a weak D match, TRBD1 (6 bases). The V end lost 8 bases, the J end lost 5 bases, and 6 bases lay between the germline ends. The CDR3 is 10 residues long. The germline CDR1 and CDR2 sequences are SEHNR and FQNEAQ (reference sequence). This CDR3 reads CASQGTEAFF. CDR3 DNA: TGTGCCAGCCAGGGGACTGAAGCTTTCTTT.

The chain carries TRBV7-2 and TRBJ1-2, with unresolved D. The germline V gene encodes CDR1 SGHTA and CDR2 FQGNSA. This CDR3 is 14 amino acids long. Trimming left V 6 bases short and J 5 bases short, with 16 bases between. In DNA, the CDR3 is TGTGCCAGCAGTATACAGTGTGTCATATATGGCTACACCTTC. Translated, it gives CASSIQCVIYGYTF.

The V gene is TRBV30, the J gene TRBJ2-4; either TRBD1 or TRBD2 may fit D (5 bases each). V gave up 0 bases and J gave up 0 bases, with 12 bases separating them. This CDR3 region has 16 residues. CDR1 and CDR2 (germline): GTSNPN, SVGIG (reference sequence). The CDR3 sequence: CAWSVKGTLAKNIQYF. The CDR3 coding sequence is TGTGCCTGGAGTGTAAAAGGGACCCTAGCCAAAAACATTCAGTACTTC.

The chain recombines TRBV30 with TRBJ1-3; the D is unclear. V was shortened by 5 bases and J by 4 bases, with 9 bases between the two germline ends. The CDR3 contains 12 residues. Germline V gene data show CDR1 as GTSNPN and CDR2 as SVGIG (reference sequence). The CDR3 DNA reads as TGTGCCTGGGGGTATAGGGGAAACACCATATATTTT. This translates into CAWGYRGNTIYF.

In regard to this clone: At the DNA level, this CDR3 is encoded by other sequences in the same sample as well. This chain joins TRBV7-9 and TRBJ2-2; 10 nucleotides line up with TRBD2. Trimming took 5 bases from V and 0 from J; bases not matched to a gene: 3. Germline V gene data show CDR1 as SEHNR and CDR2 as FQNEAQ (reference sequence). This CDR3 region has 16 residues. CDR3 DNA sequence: TGTGCCAGCAGCGGTACTAGCGGGACGAACACCGGGGAGCTGTTTTTT. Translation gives CASSGTSGTNTGELFF.

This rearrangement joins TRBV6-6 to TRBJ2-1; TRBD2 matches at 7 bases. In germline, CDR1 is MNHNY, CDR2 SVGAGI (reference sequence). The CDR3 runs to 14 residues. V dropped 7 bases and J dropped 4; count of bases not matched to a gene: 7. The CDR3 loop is CASIPASGYNEQFF. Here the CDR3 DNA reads TGTGCCAGCATACCGGCTAGCGGATACAATGAGCAGTTCTTC.

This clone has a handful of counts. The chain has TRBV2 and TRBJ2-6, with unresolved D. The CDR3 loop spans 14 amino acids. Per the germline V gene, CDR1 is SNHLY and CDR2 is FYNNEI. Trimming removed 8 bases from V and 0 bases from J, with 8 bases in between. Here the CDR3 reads CASGRASGANVLTF. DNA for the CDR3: TGTGCCAGCGGAAGGGCCTCTGGGGCCAACGTCCTGACTTTC.

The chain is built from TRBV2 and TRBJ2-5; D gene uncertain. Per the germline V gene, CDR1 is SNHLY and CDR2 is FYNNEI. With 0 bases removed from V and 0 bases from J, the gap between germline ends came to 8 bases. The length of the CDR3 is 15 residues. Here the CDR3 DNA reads TGTGCCAGCAGTGAAGCAGGGTTTTACCAAGAGACCCAGTACTTC. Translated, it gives CASSEAGFYQETQYF.

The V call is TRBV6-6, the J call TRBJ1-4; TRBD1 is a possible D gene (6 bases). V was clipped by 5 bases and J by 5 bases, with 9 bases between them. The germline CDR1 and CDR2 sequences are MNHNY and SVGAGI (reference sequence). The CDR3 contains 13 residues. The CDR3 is CASSTGPNEKLFF. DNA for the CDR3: TGTGCCAGCAGTACAGGGCCCAATGAAAAACTGTTTTTT.

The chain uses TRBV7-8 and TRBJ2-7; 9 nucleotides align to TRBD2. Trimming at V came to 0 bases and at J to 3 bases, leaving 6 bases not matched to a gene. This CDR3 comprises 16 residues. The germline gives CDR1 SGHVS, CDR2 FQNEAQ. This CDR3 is CASSLAGLAGYYEQYF. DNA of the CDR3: TGTGCCAGCAGCTTAGCGGGGCTAGCGGGATACTACGAGCAGTACTTC.

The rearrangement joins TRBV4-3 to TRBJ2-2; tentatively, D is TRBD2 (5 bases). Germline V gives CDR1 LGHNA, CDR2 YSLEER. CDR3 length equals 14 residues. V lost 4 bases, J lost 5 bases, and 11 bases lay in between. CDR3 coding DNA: TGCGCCAGCAGCCGAAGAGACTATACCGGGGAGCTGTTTTTT. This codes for CASSRRDYTGELFF.